These T cell receptor beta chains were read from a single sample in a study of immune characterization of retroperitoneal liposarcoma. TCRdb called the PCR reads again in MiXCR, with one record for every CDR3 protein. The sample shows about 10,000 distinct CDR3 sequences, 26% of them seen only once. Material for sequencing was blood. All receptors come from a male donor with retroperitoneal liposarcoma. Each CDR3 is given with its conserved first and last residue. D genes are given only for firm matches. Size tells how often a clone was seen (once, few, many) or the class of an expanded clone, and some rows leave it out.

>TRBV6-1|TRBJ1-4|.|.
CASSFGSTNEKLFF
TGTGCCAGCAGTTTCGGCAGCACTAATGAAAAACTGTTTTTT
>TRBV20-1|TRBJ2-7|.|.
CSARDQADYEQYF
TGCAGTGCTAGAGATCAGGCGGACTACGAGCAGTACTTC
>TRBV6-1|TRBJ1-2|.|TRBD1
CASSEGGQAYGYTF
TGTGCCAGCAGTGAAGGGGGACAGGCCTATGGCTACACCTTC
>TRBV6-1|TRBJ2-2|many|TRBD2
CATLAGGPIGELFF
TGTGCCACCTTAGCGGGGGGGCCCATCGGGGAGCTGTTTTTT
>TRBV27|TRBJ2-4|few|TRBD1
CATGQDQNIQYF
TGTGCCACCGGACAGGACCAAAACATTCAGTACTTC
>TRBV6-6|TRBJ2-1|.|.
CASSYGGWETQFF
TGTGCCAGCAGTTACGGGGGCTGGGAGACCCAGTTCTTC
>TRBV7-2|TRBJ2-7|medium-sized|.
CASSPSGPQIYEQYF
TGTGCCAGCAGCCCGTCAGGACCGCAGATTTACGAGCAGTACTTC
>TRBV12-5|TRBJ2-1|few|TRBD2
CASGLAPSGTSGEVNEQFF
TGTGCTAGTGGTTTGGCCCCCTCCGGGACTAGCGGGGAGGTCAATGAGCAGTTCTTC
>TRBV4-2|TRBJ2-1|many|TRBD2
CASSQGTSGSYNEQFF
TGTGCCAGCAGCCAAGGGACTAGCGGCTCCTACAATGAGCAGTTCTTC
>TRBV4-1|TRBJ2-1|few|.
CASSQEIGRANEQFF
TGCGCCAGCAGCCAAGAGATCGGGCGGGCCAATGAGCAGTTCTTC
>TRBV6-4|TRBJ1-6|.|TRBD1
CASSDSTGGNSPLHF
TGTGCCAGCAGTGACTCGACAGGGGGCAATTCACCCCTCCACTTT
>TRBV7-6|TRBJ2-1|.|TRBD2
CASSFGLVHNEQFF
TGTGCCAGCAGCTTCGGACTAGTCCACAATGAGCAGTTCTTC
>TRBV6-1|TRBJ1-1|many|.
CASSVTRLGTEAFF
TGTGCCAGCAGTGTAACACGCCTGGGAACTGAAGCTTTCTTT
>TRBV6-5|TRBJ1-6|many|.
CASSYGNSPLHF
TGTGCCAGCAGTTACGGTAACTCACCCCTCCACTTT
>TRBV6-8|TRBJ1-5|.|TRBD1
CASSGGTGMSQPQHF
TGTGCCAGCAGTGGGGGGACAGGGATGAGTCAGCCCCAGCATTTT
>TRBV6-1|TRBJ1-1|many|TRBD1
CASKGQGYTEAFF
TGTGCCAGCAAGGGACAGGGGTACACTGAAGCTTTCTTT
>TRBV12-3/TRBV12-4|TRBJ1-1|many|.
CASTQDGLEAFF
TGTGCCAGCACCCAGGATGGGCTGGAAGCTTTCTTT
>TRBV11-3|TRBJ2-3|.|TRBD2
CASSLVAGGDTQYF
TGTGCCAGCAGCTTAGTAGCGGGGGGAGATACGCAGTATTTT
>TRBV6-1|TRBJ1-2|many|.
CASSATPGNYGYTF
TGTGCCAGCAGTGCTACGCCAGGGAACTATGGCTACACCTTC
>TRBV29-1|TRBJ1-1|.|.
CSVEGRENTEAFF
TGCAGCGTTGAAGGACGGGAGAACACTGAAGCTTTCTTT
>TRBV6-1|TRBJ2-1|many|TRBD2
CASRTGLADSSYNEQFF
TGTGCCAGCAGAACGGGACTAGCGGATAGCTCCTACAATGAGCAGTTCTTC